This is a list of T cell receptor beta chains from one sample in a study of CD8+ T cells in alopecia areata. Some clones are missing from TCRdb's copy, which holds only in-frame ones; the method was immunoSEQ multiplex PCR. The data show some 190,000 clones, 51% seen once. Sequencing was performed on CD8+ T cells sorted from blood, taken between weeks 51 and 54, from a patient treated with tofacitinib. The receptors stem from a human donor with alopecia areata. Both conserved end residues are part of each CDR3. The D gene is left open where the match is weak. Clone size is stated in some rows and not others, as once, few, many or a class when expanded.

j_call,clone_size,cdr3_length,d_call,v_call,cdr3_nt,cdr3_aa
TRBJ2-1,many,16,.,TRBV9,TGTGCCAGCAGCGTAGCTTTAGGGGGCTCCTACAATGAGCAGTTCTTC,CASSVALGGSYNEQFF
TRBJ1-6,.,13,.,TRBV2,TGTGCCAGCAGGGTTTGGGACGGTTCACCCCTCCACTTT,CASRVWDGSPLHF
TRBJ1-6,.,14,TRBD1,TRBV6-5,TGTGCCAGCCACCCCGGGACAGGGAGTTCACCCCTCCACTTT,CASHPGTGSSPLHF
TRBJ2-2,.,15,TRBD2,TRBV6-6,TGTGCCAGCAGTTATAGCGGGGGGGCCACCGGGGAGCTGTTTTTT,CASSYSGGATGELFF
TRBJ1-5,.,13,.,TRBV30,TGTGCCTGGAGTGTTGATGGCGATCAGCCCCAGCATTTT,CAWSVDGDQPQHF
TRBJ1-6,.,14,.,TRBV6-5,TGTGCCAGCAGTAGGTCGGGGCTAAATTCACCCCTCCACTTT,CASSRSGLNSPLHF
TRBJ2-7,.,12,.,TRBV25-1,TGTGCCAGCGCAAGAACAGATTACGAGCAGTACTTC,CASARTDYEQYF
TRBJ2-1,.,16,TRBD2,TRBV15,TGTGCCACCAGCAGAGCACTAGCGGGGGGATACAATGAGCAGTTCTTC,CATSRALAGGYNEQFF
TRBJ1-4,.,15,.,TRBV7-2,TGTGCCAGCAGCCTGTGGGGTACAACTAATGAAAAACTGTTTTTT,CASSLWGTTNEKLFF
TRBJ1-1,.,13,.,TRBV9,TGTGCCAGCAGCCAGGGCGAGAACACTGAAGCTTTCTTT,CASSQGENTEAFF
TRBJ1-2,.,14,.,TRBV6-5,TGTGCCAGCAGTTACTCGTCAGGAGGGTATGGCTACACCTTC,CASSYSSGGYGYTF
TRBJ1-2,.,10,.,TRBV9,TGTGCCAGCAGCGGAGGAGGCTACACCTTC,CASSGGGYTF
TRBJ2-7,few,12,.,TRBV5-1,TGCGCCAGCACCTCAGATGTCTACGAGCAGTACTTC,CASTSDVYEQYF
TRBJ2-5,few,17,TRBD2,TRBV7-2,TGTGCCAGCAGCTCCTTCCCCGACCGAGCGGGGGTGACGACCCAGTACTTC,CASSSFPDRAGVTTQYF
TRBJ2-7,.,13,.,TRBV7-3,TGTGCCAGCAGCTTTGGGGGATCCTACGAGCAGTACTTC,CASSFGGSYEQYF
TRBJ2-3,once,15,.,TRBV30,TGTGCCTGGAGTGTAGACTTAGCTAGCACAGATACGCAGTATTTT,CAWSVDLASTDTQYF
TRBJ2-2,once,14,.,TRBV25-1,TGTGCCAGCAGTGGGGCAGGGAACACCGGGGAGCTGTTTTTT,CASSGAGNTGELFF
TRBJ2-7,.,14,.,TRBV5-6,TGTGCCAGCAGCGTCACCGTAGAAGCCTACGAGCAGTACTTC,CASSVTVEAYEQYF
TRBJ1-4,.,16,.,TRBV15,TGTGCCACCAGCTCCCCTCGGACAGCCACGAGGGAAAAACTGTTTTTT,CATSSPRTATREKLFF
TRBJ1-2,.,15,TRBD1,TRBV29-1,TGCAGCGTTGATGGCAGGGGGCAAGGTACCTATGGCTACACCTTC,CSVDGRGQGTYGYTF
TRBJ1-5,.,14,.,TRBV30,TGTGCCTGGAGTTGGGAGAATAGCAATCAGCCCCAGCATTTT,CAWSWENSNQPQHF
TRBJ2-7,once,13,.,TRBV5-6,TGTGCCAGCGCTTTGGGGCGGTCCTACGAGCAGTACTTC,CASALGRSYEQYF
TRBJ2-7,.,13,TRBD2,TRBV5-1,TGCGCCAGCAGTCAAGGACTAGCGTACGAGCAGTACTTC,CASSQGLAYEQYF
TRBJ2-7,.,13,.,TRBV7-9,TGTGCCAGCAGCTTATCTAGGACCTACGAGCAGTACTTC,CASSLSRTYEQYF
TRBJ1-3,few,16,.,TRBV7-3,TGTGCCAGCAGCTTAACGTCACAGGGCTCTGGAAACACCATATATTTT,CASSLTSQGSGNTIYF
TRBJ2-7,few,12,.,TRBV10-2,TGCGCCAGCAGGGACTCCCCCTACGAGCAGTACTTC,CASRDSPYEQYF